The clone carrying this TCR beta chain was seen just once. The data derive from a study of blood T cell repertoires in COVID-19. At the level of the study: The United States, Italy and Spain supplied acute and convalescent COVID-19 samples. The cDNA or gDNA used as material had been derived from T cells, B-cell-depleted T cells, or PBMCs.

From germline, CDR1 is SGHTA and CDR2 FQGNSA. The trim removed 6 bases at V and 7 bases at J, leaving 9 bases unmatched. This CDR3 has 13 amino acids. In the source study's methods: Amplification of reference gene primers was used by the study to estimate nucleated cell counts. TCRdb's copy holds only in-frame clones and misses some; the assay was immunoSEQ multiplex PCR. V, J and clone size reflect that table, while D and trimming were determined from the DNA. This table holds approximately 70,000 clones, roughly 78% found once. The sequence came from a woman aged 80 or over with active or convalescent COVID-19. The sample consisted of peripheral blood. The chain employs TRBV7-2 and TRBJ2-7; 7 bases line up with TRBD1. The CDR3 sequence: CASRGEGAREQYF. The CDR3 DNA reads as TGTGCCAGCAGGGGTGAGGGGGCGAGGGAGCAGTACTTC. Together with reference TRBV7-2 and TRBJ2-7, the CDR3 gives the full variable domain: GAGVSQSPSNKVTEKGKDVELRCDPISGHTALYWYRQSLGQGLEFLIYFQGNSAPDKSGLPSDRFSAERTGGSVSTLTIQRTQQEDSAVYLCASRGEGAREQYFGPGTRLTVT.